This T cell receptor beta chain is drawn from a study of identical twins. Findings and caveats of the study: Invariant MAIT and iNKT cells may have partly biased zero-insertion analyses.

This clonotype was recorded a few times. Its specificity is unknown. A universal primer site came from template switching; cDNA carried unique molecular identifiers. TCRdb reanalysed the 5' RACE reads using MiXCR and keeps one entry per CDR3 protein. The table includes approximately 1.8 million distinct CDR3 sequences, roughly 35% detected once. The source material was cord blood. This TCR was sampled from a newborn girl in good health.

The CDR3 DNA is TGTGCCAGCAGCCCCTACATGACTAGCAAGGGGGAGACCCAGTACTTC. Amino acids: CASSPYMTSKGETQYF. The chain carries TRBV3-1 and TRBJ2-5, with 7 bases lining up with TRBD2. The CDR3 contains 16 residues. Germline trimming cut 4 bases from V and 5 bases from J; bases unmatched to any gene: 13. Germline V gene data show CDR1 as LGHDT and CDR2 as YNNKEL (reference sequence).